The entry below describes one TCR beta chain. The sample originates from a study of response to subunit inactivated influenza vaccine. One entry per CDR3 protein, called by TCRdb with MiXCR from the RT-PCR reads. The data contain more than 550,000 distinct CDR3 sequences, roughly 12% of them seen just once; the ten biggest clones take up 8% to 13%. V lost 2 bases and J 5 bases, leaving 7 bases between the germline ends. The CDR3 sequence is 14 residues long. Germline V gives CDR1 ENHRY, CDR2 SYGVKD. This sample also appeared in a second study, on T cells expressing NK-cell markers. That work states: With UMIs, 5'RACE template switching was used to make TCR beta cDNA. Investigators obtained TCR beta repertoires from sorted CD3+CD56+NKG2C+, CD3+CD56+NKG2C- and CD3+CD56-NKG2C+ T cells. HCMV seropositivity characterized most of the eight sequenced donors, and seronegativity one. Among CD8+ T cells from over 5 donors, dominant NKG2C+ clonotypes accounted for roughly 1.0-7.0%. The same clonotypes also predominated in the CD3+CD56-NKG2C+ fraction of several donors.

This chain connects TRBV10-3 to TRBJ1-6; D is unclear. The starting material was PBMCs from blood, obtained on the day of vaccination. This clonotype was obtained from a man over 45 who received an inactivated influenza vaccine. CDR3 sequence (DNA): TGTGCCATCAGTGAGGGAGGTCATAATTCACCCCTCCACTTT. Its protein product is CAISEGGHNSPLHF.